The text below deals with one T cell receptor (beta chain). Germline and junction disagree at one end, which may indicate a read error. CDR3 size: 15 residues. The data originate from a study of CD8+CD57+ T cells in acquired aplastic anemia. Those patients picked for sequencing had displayed CD8+CD57+ cell expansion on flow cytometry. Genomic DNA provided the template from which TCR beta VDJ and CDR3 profiles were obtained. TCRdb passed the reads through MiXCR, listing each CDR3 protein once. The repertoire holds some 200,000 distinct CDR3 sequences, roughly 60% seen once, with roughly three fifths in the top ten.

This TCR was recovered from a human donor with aplastic anemia. The rearrangement uses TRBV12-3 or TRBV12-4 and TRBJ2-7, with D possibly called TRBD1 or TRBD2 (5 bases each). Sequencing was done on a sample of sorted CD4+, CD8+, or CD8+CD57+ T cells (not recorded which) from PBMCs. CDR3 sequence (DNA): TGTGTCAGCAGTGCTATAGGGACCGGTAACTACGAGCGGTACTTC. Protein product: CVSSAIGTGNYERYF.